Presented here are 20 T cell receptor beta chains from one specimen sequenced in a study of cytomegalovirus exposure and HLA in healthy donors. A multiplex PCR was run with 60 Vbeta primers and 13 Jbeta primers. The protocol was immunoSEQ multiplex PCR, while the TCRdb copy is restricted to in-frame clones and leaves out a portion. The sample gives 100,000 to 140,000 clones, over 75% of which show up once; more than 4% is in the top ten. Source material: PBMCs. Receptors originate from a male donor in good health and CMV-seronegative.

This clone was picked up one time. The rearrangement links TRBV15 to TRBJ1-4; 8 nucleotides agree with TRBD1. Germline loops: CDR1 LNHNV, CDR2 YYDKDF (reference sequence). With 1 base clipped from V and 7 bases from J, the junction kept 5 bases outside the gene matches. The CDR3 totals 15 residues. The CDR3 loop is CATSRARGTGEKLFF. CDR3 coding DNA: TGTGCCACCAGCAGAGCCCGCGGGACAGGTGAAAAACTGTTTTTT. Drawing the rest from reference TRBV15 and TRBJ1-4, the complete variable domain is DAMVIQNPRYQVTQFGKPVTLSCSQTLNHNVMYWYQQKSSQAPKLLFHYYDKDFNNEADTPDNFQSRRPNTSFCFLDIRSPGLGDTAMYLCATSRARGTGEKLFFGSGTQLSVL.

V usage is TRBV2 and J usage is TRBJ1-1, with D hard to call. This CDR3 has 16 amino acids. The ends were cut back, 7 bases at V and 1 base at J, with 19 bases in the middle. Germline assignment: CDR1 SNHLY and CDR2 FYNNEI. CDR3 protein: CASIRGMVLTNTEAFF. In nucleotides, the CDR3 is TGTGCCAGCATTCGGGGTATGGTTCTTACGAACACTGAAGCTTTCTTT.

This clone appeared a few times. The V gene is TRBV15, the J gene TRBJ2-7; D ambiguous. The germline V and J ends were trimmed by 0 bases and 3 bases, with 12 bases remaining between them. Looked up from germline, CDR1 is LNHNV and CDR2 is YYDKDF (reference sequence). This CDR3 is built from 15 residues. The CDR3 nucleotides read TGTGCCACCAGCAGAGAGACAACCGCCGGCTACGAGCAGTACTTC. It yields the protein CATSRETTAGYEQYF.

This clone was seen ten or more times. The V gene is TRBV6-5, the J gene TRBJ1-4; D not certain. The CDR3 has 14 amino acids. Trimming pared 7 bases from V and 0 bases from J, leaving 9 bases between. Germline-derived CDR1 and CDR2 are MNHEY and SVGAGI. In DNA form, the CDR3 reads TGTGCCAGCACCCTCCCCGCAACTAATGAAAAACTGTTTTTT. The encoded protein is CASTLPATNEKLFF.

This clone was seen a handful of times. The chain links TRBV28 to TRBJ2-7, with D possibly being TRBD1 (6 bases). The CDR3 consists of 13 residues. CDR1 and CDR2 (germline): MDHEN, SYDVKM. Trimming cost V 5 bases and J 0 bases, with 8 bases left between them. The CDR3 DNA sequence: TGTGCCAGCAGTCGACAGGTCTCCTACGAGCAGTACTTC. Residues: CASSRQVSYEQYF.

The chain recombines TRBV28 with TRBJ1-4; 8 bases match TRBD1. This CDR3 has 14 amino acids. Trimming cost V 8 bases and J 7 bases; bases outside gene matches: 9. Germline values: CDR1 MDHEN, CDR2 SYDVKM. The CDR3 DNA reads as TGTGCCAGCCTTCCAGCAGGGGGCGGTGAAAAACTGTTTTTT. It encodes CASLPAGGGEKLFF. The variable domain in full, with the rest retrieved from reference TRBV28 and TRBJ1-4, is DVKVTQSSRYLVKRTGEKVFLECVQDMDHENMFWYRQDPGLGLRLIYFSYDVKMKEKGDIPEGYSVSREKKERFSLILESASTNQTSMYLCASLPAGGGEKLFFGSGTQLSVL.

The chain links TRBV5-1 to TRBJ2-3; TRBD2 aligns across 8 bases. Per germline, CDR1 SGHRS and CDR2 YFSETQ. The V segment lost 3 bases and the J segment 0 bases; nucleotides outside the gene matches: 6. The CDR3 contains 16 residues. The chain's CDR3 is CASSSTSGLSTDTQYF. CDR3 bases: TGCGCCAGCAGCTCTACTAGCGGACTTAGCACAGATACGCAGTATTTT.

The rearrangement links TRBV28 to TRBJ1-4, with D possibly being TRBD1 (6 bases). V lost 6 bases, J lost 6 bases, and 14 bases lay in between. The CDR3 is 14 amino acids. Germline CDR1 is MDHEN and CDR2 is SYDVKM. The CDR3 sequence: CASSPTGKDEKLFF. As DNA, the CDR3 is TGTGCCAGCAGCCCTACAGGGAAGGATGAAAAACTGTTTTTT.

This clone occurred a few times. V is TRBV11-2 and J is TRBJ2-7, with TRBD1 matching over 7 bases. The ends lost 0 bases at V and 7 bases at J; junction bases unmatched: 12. Germline loops: CDR1 SGHAT, CDR2 FQNNGV. The length of the CDR3 is 16 residues. CDR3: CASSLDRDRPTGEQYF. In DNA form, the CDR3 reads TGTGCCAGCAGCTTAGATCGGGACAGACCTACGGGGGAGCAGTACTTC. Combining the CDR3 with reference TRBV11-2 and TRBJ2-7 gives the whole variable domain EAGVAQSPRYKIIEKRQSVAFWCNPISGHATLYWYQQILGQGPKLLIQFQNNGVVDDSQLPKDRFSAERLKGVDSTLKIQPAKLEDSAVYLCASSLDRDRPTGEQYFGPGTRLTVT.

The chain has TRBV6-1 and TRBJ2-2; 11 bases map to TRBD1. The CDR3 is 15 amino acids. The germline V gene encodes CDR1 MNHNS and CDR2 SASEGT. With V trimmed by 6 bases and J by 4 bases, 4 bases remained unmatched. Here the CDR3 DNA reads TGTGCCAGCAGGGGGGGGACAGGGGGCACCGGGGAGCTGTTTTTT. Protein sequence: CASRGGTGGTGELFF.

DNA for the CDR3: TGTGCCAGCAGCTCTCAGACAGGGGGCCGGAGCGAGCAGTACTTC. Its protein is CASSSQTGGRSEQYF. This chain links TRBV28 with TRBJ2-7, with 10 bases aligning to TRBD1. Unmatched junction bases numbered 11, after V lost 6 bases and J lost 6 bases. This CDR3 contains 15 residues. CDR1 is MDHEN, CDR2 SYDVKM, per germline. The full variable domain, rest sourced from reference TRBV28 and TRBJ2-7, is DVKVTQSSRYLVKRTGEKVFLECVQDMDHENMFWYRQDPGLGLRLIYFSYDVKMKEKGDIPEGYSVSREKKERFSLILESASTNQTSMYLCASSSQTGGRSEQYFGPGTRLTVT.

The chain is built from TRBV7-6 and TRBJ2-1, with a tentative D call TRBD2 (5 bases). With 1 base removed from V and 7 bases from J, the gap between germline ends came to 14 bases. The CDR3 loop spans 15 amino acids. CDR1 is SGHVS, CDR2 FNYEAQ, per germline. This chain's CDR3 is CASSLEVGVGNEQFF. Here the CDR3 DNA reads TGTGCCAGCAGCTTAGAGGTGGGAGTGGGTAATGAGCAGTTCTTC.

CDR3 DNA sequence: TGTGCCAGCAGCCAAGACGCCACACCTACGCCGGCCGGCGCCCGGGACATTCAGTACTTC. Translation gives CASSQDATPTPAGARDIQYF. V is TRBV4-2 and J is TRBJ2-4, with D hard to call. V was trimmed by 0 bases and J by 8 bases, leaving 29 bases between them. Germline CDR1 and CDR2: LGHNA and YNFKEQ. The CDR3 is 20 amino acids.

The CDR3 nucleotides read TGTGCCAGTAAAGGGGTTCAAGAGACCCAGTACTTC. Its protein product is CASKGVQETQYF. J is TRBJ2-5 and V is TRBV2, with D possibly being TRBD1 (5 bases). The CDR3 length is 12 residues. Germline CDR1 is SNHLY and CDR2 is FYNNEI. Trimming removed 9 bases from V and 2 bases from J, with 10 bases in between.

In this sample, this clone turned up once. This chain links TRBV6-6 with TRBJ2-1; 8 bases fit TRBD2. There are 16 residues in the CDR3. The germline V gene has CDR1 MNHNY and CDR2 SVGAGI (reference sequence). Losses at the gene ends were 5 bases for V and 0 bases for J; bases not matched to a gene: 6. The CDR3 sequence: CASSSKRGSSYNEQFF. Here the CDR3 DNA reads TGTGCCAGCAGTAGCAAGCGGGGGTCCTCCTACAATGAGCAGTTCTTC.

The V gene is TRBV30, the J gene TRBJ2-7, with 9 positions matching TRBD1. Germline CDR1 reads GTSNPN; CDR2 reads SVGIG (reference sequence). The CDR3 is made up of 14 amino acids. V shed 2 bases, J shed 5 bases, and the junction held 7 bases outside the gene matches. The CDR3 reads CAWSPGTGKDEQYF. Written as DNA, the CDR3 is TGTGCCTGGAGTCCCGGGACAGGGAAAGACGAGCAGTACTTC.

This chain connects TRBV30 to TRBJ2-5, with D hard to call. The J call may be mistaken, given a closer DNA end match to TRBJ2-7. Germline CDR1 GTSNPN, CDR2 SVGIG (reference sequence). The CDR3 loop spans 11 amino acids. The CDR3 sequence: CALDWGYEQYF. The CDR3 DNA reads TGTGCCTTGGATTGGGGCTACGAGCAGTACTTC.

This chain joins TRBV27 and TRBJ2-5; TRBD2 matches at 8 bases. The J call is doubtful: the DNA matches TRBJ2-7 better. Germline CDR1 reads MNHEY; CDR2 reads SMNVEV (reference sequence). CDR3 length: 15 amino acids. The CDR3 DNA is TGTGCCAGCAGACTCTCGAGGGCGGGAGGTGACGAGCAGTACTTC. It specifies CASRLSRAGGDEQYF.

With respect to this clone: Mismatch with germline at one junction end may stem from a read error. V and J are TRBV5-1 and TRBJ1-2; a possible D gene is TRBD1 (5 bases). From germline, CDR1 is SGHRS and CDR2 YFSETQ. The CDR3 extends over 15 amino acids. CDR3 in DNA: TGCGCCAGCAGCTTGGACGGCAGGGACTACTATGGCCACACCTTC. It codes for CASSLDGRDYYGHTF.

The V gene is TRBV6-5, the J gene TRBJ2-1, with a tentative D call TRBD1 (6 bases). Trimming cost V 6 bases and J 10 bases, with 16 bases left between them. CDR3 length: 13 residues. CDR1 and CDR2 (germline): MNHEY, SVGAGI. For the CDR3, the DNA is TGTGCCAGCAGCTCCGGGACAAATAAAGAGCAGTTCTTC. Its protein product is CASSSGTNKEQFF.